These 14 T cell receptor beta chains came from one sample sequenced in a study of cytomegalovirus exposure and HLA in healthy donors. PCR was performed using 60 Vbeta and 13 Jbeta primers. Using immunoSEQ multiplex PCR, the repertoire was profiled, and TCRdb retains in-frame clones only, with some absent. The sample includes approximately 220,000 clones, 82% of them seen just once. Sequencing input: PBMCs. These receptors were collected from a man in his forties in good health and CMV-seropositive.

The chain has TRBV30 and TRBJ2-7, with TRBD2 as a possible D gene (5 bases). The germline V gene has CDR1 GTSNPN and CDR2 SVGIG (reference sequence). The V gene lost 0 bases and the J gene lost 7 bases, with 13 bases spanning the gap. The CDR3 has 13 amino acids. In DNA form, the CDR3 reads TGTGCCTGGAGTGTACCCGGGATTAGGGAGCAGTACTTC. Protein sequence: CAWSVPGIREQYF.

In regard to this clone: Germline and junction disagree at one end, which may indicate a read error. J is TRBJ2-2 and V is TRBV7-7, with 8 bases fitting TRBD1. The V gene's germline CDR1 is SSHAT and CDR2 FNYEAQ (reference sequence). CDR3 length: 15 residues. Here the CDR3 reads CASSPDRVPAGELFF. CDR3 bases: TGTGCTAGCAGCCCGGACAGGGTTCCGGCCGGGGAGCTGTTTTTT.

The V and J genes are TRBV5-1 and TRBJ2-5; D gene uncertain. This CDR3 is 12 amino acids long. Trimming removed 1 base from V and 4 bases from J, with 5 bases in between. CDR1 SGHRS and CDR2 YFSETQ come from the germline V gene. CDR3 in DNA: TGCGCCAGCAGCTTGATGGCAGAGACCCAGTACTTC. Protein sequence: CASSLMAETQYF. Complete variable domain (other parts from reference TRBV5-1 and TRBJ2-5): KAGVTQTPRYLIKTRGQQVTLSCSPISGHRSVSWYQQTPGQGLQFLFEYFSETQRNKGNFPGRFSGRQFSNSRSEMNVSTLELGDSALYLCASSLMAETQYFGPGTRLLVL.

The chain uses TRBV2 and TRBJ2-7; 10 nucleotides line up with TRBD2. CDR1 is SNHLY and CDR2 is FYNNEI in the germline V gene. The CDR3 length is 16 residues. V shed 5 bases, J shed 3 bases, and the junction held 10 bases outside the gene matches. CDR3 region: CASSLGRTSGNYEQYV. The DNA of the CDR3 is TGTGCCAGCAGTCTGGGCCGGACTAGCGGTAACTACGAGCAGTACGTC.

This chain uses TRBV9 with TRBJ2-2; D possibly corresponds to TRBD1 (6 bases). The V gene lost 1 base and the J gene lost 7 bases, with 14 bases spanning the gap. This CDR3 has 15 residues. The germline gives CDR1 SGDLS, CDR2 YYNGEE. CDR3 region: CASSVLSGASGELFF. The CDR3 nucleotides are TGTGCCAGCAGCGTATTGTCAGGGGCGAGCGGGGAGCTGTTTTTT.

The V and J genes are TRBV19 and TRBJ1-4, with D possibly TRBD1 on 6 matching bases. CDR1 and CDR2 from the germline V gene are LNHDA and SQIVND (reference sequence). V gave up 3 bases and J gave up 0 bases, with 14 bases separating them. The CDR3 has 17 amino acids. CDR3 nucleotide sequence: TGTGCCAGTAGTATCTATCAGGGGATTGCAACTAATGAAAAACTGTTTTTT. It specifies CASSIYQGIATNEKLFF.

The chain couples TRBV6-5 to TRBJ2-3; 9 bases fit TRBD1. The CDR3 extends over 15 amino acids. Looked up from germline, CDR1 is MNHEY and CDR2 is SVGAGI. Losses at the gene ends were 4 bases for V and 6 bases for J; bases not matched to a gene: 8. The CDR3 nucleotides are TGTGCCAGCAGTTTACAGGGGGCGCAGTATGATACGCAGTATTTT. This sequence encodes CASSLQGAQYDTQYF.

V is TRBV6-1 and J is TRBJ1-2; 12 bases are shared with TRBD1. Trimming cost V 4 bases and J 4 bases; bases outside gene matches: 19. The V gene's germline CDR1 is MNHNS and CDR2 SASEGT. This CDR3 has 20 amino acids. Here the CDR3 DNA reads TGTGCCAGCAGTGTCTCTTCTAACCGGGACAGGGGGCGCCCGGGCTATGGCTACACCTTC. Amino acids: CASSVSSNRDRGRPGYGYTF.

The rearrangement links TRBV19 to TRBJ1-5; no definite D call. The germline V and J ends were trimmed by 2 bases and 4 bases, with 9 bases remaining between them. CDR1 is LNHDA and CDR2 is SQIVND in the germline V gene (reference sequence). CDR3 length: 14 amino acids. Here the CDR3 DNA reads TGTGCCAGTAGTATACGGGAAGGAAATCAGCCCCAGCATTTT. Translating it yields CASSIREGNQPQHF.

This clone occurred once. The chain uses TRBV6-5 and TRBJ1-5; D remains unclear. The germline V gene encodes CDR1 MNHEY and CDR2 SVGAGI. The CDR3 extends over 15 amino acids. V shed 0 bases and J shed 0 bases, with 6 bases lying between them. The CDR3 spells CASSYSPHSNQPQHF. The CDR3 bases are TGTGCCAGCAGTTACTCCCCCCATAGCAATCAGCCCCAGCATTTT.

The chain has TRBV7-3 and TRBJ2-7; TRBD2 might be the D (5 bases). The germline gives CDR1 SGHTA, CDR2 FQGTGA. This CDR3 is built from 14 residues. V shed 5 bases and J shed 1 base, with 12 bases lying between them. CDR3 bases: TGTGCCAGCAGCCCCTACAGCGGATCCTACGAGCAGTACTTC. This sequence encodes CASSPYSGSYEQYF.

The J gene is TRBJ2-1, the V gene TRBV11-2; 9 nucleotides align to TRBD2. The CDR3 is made up of 16 amino acids. Trimming removed 1 base from V and 3 bases from J; junction bases left unmatched: 4. Germline V lookup: CDR1 SGHAT, CDR2 FQNNGV. For the CDR3, the DNA is TGTGCCAGCAGCTTAGCAGGAGCGGGAGGCTACAATGAGCAGTTCTTC. This encodes CASSLAGAGGYNEQFF.

To note about this clone: One junction end disagrees with the germline gene, perhaps due to a read error. The genes are TRBV7-7 and TRBJ2-7; D gene uncertain. Per germline, CDR1 SSHAT and CDR2 FNYEAQ (reference sequence). The CDR3 is made up of 14 amino acids. DNA of the CDR3: TGTGCTAGCAGTCGAAAGAGGATATCCTACGAGCAGTACTTC. Translation gives CASSRKRISYEQYF.

This clone was counted only a few times. This chain connects TRBV7-3 to TRBJ2-3; D may be TRBD2 (6 bases). Trimming left V 3 bases short and J 5 bases short, with 12 bases between. CDR3 length equals 14 residues. Germline-derived CDR1 and CDR2 are SGHTA and FQGTGA. CDR3 coding DNA: TGTGCCAGCAGCTTCCGAGGAGCGGGAGATACGCAGTATTTT. It translates to CASSFRGAGDTQYF.